The 23 T cell receptor beta chains below all came from one sample that was sequenced in a study of metastatic and nonmetastatic thyroid tumors. Not a single patient had been given any form of treatment at any point before undergoing thyroid surgery. TCRdb re-clonotyped the PCR reads through MiXCR. Among tens of thousands of clones listed, about 16% were seen once. The sequencing sample was made of blood. Source of these receptors: a male donor with papillary thyroid cancer or a benign thyroid nodule (not recorded which). Some clones in this sample may be carry-over from other donors' samples.

The rearrangement joins TRBV5-5 to TRBJ2-7, with D possibly TRBD1 on 6 matching bases. The CDR3 is made up of 16 amino acids. V dropped 1 base and J dropped 7 bases, with 21 bases sitting between them. Germline loops: CDR1 SGHKS, CDR2 YYEKEE (reference sequence). The CDR3: CASSLKRTGPSREQYF. CDR3 DNA: TGTGCCAGCAGCTTGAAGAGAACAGGGCCTAGTCGGGAGCAGTACTTC.

Ten or more counts support this clone. J is TRBJ1-4 and V is TRBV2; D call uncertain. This CDR3 region has 13 residues. V was pared by 2 bases and J by 5 bases, with 6 bases between. Germline CDR1 reads SNHLY; CDR2 reads FYNNEI. This CDR3 is CASSESRNEKLFF. The CDR3 DNA follows: TGTGCCAGCAGTGAAAGTCGGAATGAAAAACTGTTTTTT.

This clone was counted many times. V usage is TRBV29-1 and J usage is TRBJ1-2; no clear D. The CDR3 is 13 amino acids. Germline V gene lookup returns CDR1 SQVTM and CDR2 ANQGSEA. The V and J ends lost 7 bases and 8 bases respectively, with 20 bases between them. The CDR3 sequence is CSAVSEFARGYTF. The DNA for the CDR3 is TGCAGCGCCGTTTCAGAATTCGCGAGGGGCTACACCTTC.

CDR3 sequence (DNA): TGCAGTGCCCGGCCCGGGGTTAACACCGGGGAGCTGTTTTTT. It translates to CSARPGVNTGELFF. The J gene is TRBJ2-2, the V gene TRBV20-1, with a weak D call TRBD2 (5 bases). The CDR3 contains 14 residues. Trimming left V 6 bases short and J 2 bases short, with 13 bases between. Germline V gene data show CDR1 as DFQATT and CDR2 as SNEGSKA (reference sequence).

This clone has ten or more counts. The rearrangement joins TRBV24-1 to TRBJ2-5; 8 bases line up with TRBD1. V gave up 4 bases and J gave up 2 bases; unmatched junction bases: 5. Looked up from germline, CDR1 is KGHDR and CDR2 is SFDVKD. The CDR3 spans 15 residues. CDR3 in DNA: TGTGCCACCAGTGACCCCGGACAGGGTCAAGAGACCCAGTACTTC. Translation: CATSDPGQGQETQYF.

This sequence joins TRBV5-6 and TRBJ2-7; D may be TRBD1 (5 bases). This CDR3 spans 15 amino acids. The ends were cut back, 4 bases at V and 1 base at J, with 15 bases in the middle. Germline lookup yields CDR1 SGHDT and CDR2 YYEEEE. The CDR3 is CASSNYDRDSYEQYF. In DNA, the CDR3 is TGTGCCAGCAGCAACTATGACAGAGATTCCTACGAGCAGTACTTC. Combining the CDR3 with reference TRBV5-6 and TRBJ2-7 gives the whole variable domain DAGVTQSPTHLIKTRGQQVTLRCSPKSGHDTVSWYQQALGQGPQFIFQYYEEEERQRGNFPDRFSGHQFPNYSSELNVNALLLGDSALYLCASSNYDRDSYEQYFGPGTRLTVT.

This clone was recorded many times. V and J are TRBV5-1 and TRBJ2-5; 9 bases align to TRBD2. This CDR3 is 16 amino acids long. Per germline, CDR1 SGHRS and CDR2 YFSETQ. The V segment lost 4 bases and the J segment 2 bases; nucleotides outside the gene matches: 9. The CDR3 DNA reads TGCGCCAGCAGCCTAGGACTGACTAGCGGACAAGAGACCCAGTACTTC. This codes for CASSLGLTSGQETQYF.

At least ten counts were recorded for this clone. The CDR3 loop is CASSTGQGMIDTQYF. DNA for the CDR3: TGTGCCAGCAGCACAGGACAGGGGATGATAGATACGCAGTATTTT. The rearrangement links TRBV7-2 to TRBJ2-3; 9 nucleotides align to TRBD1. Germline trimming cut 5 bases from V and 5 bases from J; bases unmatched to any gene: 8. The CDR3 contains 15 residues. Germline loops: CDR1 SGHTA, CDR2 FQGNSA. Full variable domain (remainder filled in from reference TRBV7-2 and TRBJ2-3): GAGVSQSPSNKVTEKGKDVELRCDPISGHTALYWYRQSLGQGLEFLIYFQGNSAPDKSGLPSDRFSAERTGGSVSTLTIQRTQQEDSAVYLCASSTGQGMIDTQYFGPGTRLTVL.

On this clone itself: Compared with germline, one end of the junction differs, possibly owing to a read error. J is TRBJ2-2 and V is TRBV5-1; a possible D gene is TRBD2 (5 bases). Germline CDR1 SGHRS, CDR2 YFSETQ. The CDR3 has 15 amino acids. The CDR3 bases are TGCGCCAGCATCTTGGTTGGGAGTTCTGGCGGGGAGCTGTTTTTT. Its protein is CASILVGSSGGELFF.

This clone showed up many times. The chain links TRBV20-1 to TRBJ1-1, with D uncertain. The CDR3 loop spans 13 amino acids. The V end lost 3 bases, the J end lost 4 bases, and 12 bases lay between the germline ends. Germline V gives CDR1 DFQATT, CDR2 SNEGSKA (reference sequence). The CDR3 nucleotides read TGCAGTGCTAGGCCCAGTAGTTTCACTGAAGCTTTCTTT. Translated, it gives CSARPSSFTEAFF.

Ten or more counts support this clone. This chain joins TRBV9 and TRBJ2-3, with D possibly being TRBD2 (6 bases). V lost 1 base and J 0 bases, leaving 15 bases between the germline ends. Germline V gives CDR1 SGDLS, CDR2 YYNGEE. This CDR3 is 17 amino acids long. The CDR3 DNA reads TGTGCCAGCAGCGTAAGGGGATTGGGGGGAAGCACAGATACGCAGTATTTT. It specifies CASSVRGLGGSTDTQYF.

The gene calls are TRBV7-9 and TRBJ1-2; D remains ambiguous. Trimming took off 1 base at V and 0 bases at J, with 9 bases between the two ends. This CDR3 has 15 amino acids. The germline V gene encodes CDR1 SEHNR and CDR2 FQNEAQ (reference sequence). The CDR3 DNA reads as TGTGCCAGCAGCTTAGGGCAGGCAGCTAACTATGGCTACACCTTC. Its translation: CASSLGQAANYGYTF.

In its sample, this clone was seen many times. V and J are TRBV25-1 and TRBJ1-6; maybe TRBD1 (5 bases). This CDR3 is 15 amino acids long. Germline CDR1 and CDR2: MGHDK and SYGVNS. The V end was cut by 4 bases, the J end by 5 bases, with 12 bases between. The CDR3: CASSVRDENNSPLHF. DNA for the CDR3: TGTGCCAGCAGTGTCAGGGATGAAAATAATTCACCCCTCCACTTT. The full variable domain, in which reference TRBV25-1 and TRBJ1-6 provide the parts outside the CDR3, is EADIYQTPRYLVIGTGKKITLECSQTMGHDKMYWYQQDPGMELHLIHYSYGVNSTEKGDLSSESTVSRIRTEHFPLTLESARPSHTSQYLCASSVRDENNSPLHFGNGTRLTVT.

This clone was observed many times. This sequence joins TRBV27 and TRBJ1-5; D gene unclear. CDR1 is MNHEY and CDR2 is SMNVEV in the germline V gene (reference sequence). Trimming removed 5 bases at V and 3 bases at J, with 17 bases between. This CDR3 is 16 amino acids long. The CDR3 loop reads CASSKESPRFNQPQHF. In DNA form, the CDR3 reads TGTGCCAGCAGTAAGGAGTCCCCAAGATTCAATCAGCCCCAGCATTTT.

This clone is medium-sized by share. For the CDR3, the DNA is TGTGCCAGCAGTGGTTACCGGGACAGAGACCCTGAAGCTTTCTTT. Translated: CASSGYRDRDPEAFF. V usage is TRBV2 and J usage is TRBJ1-1; 7 positions agree with TRBD1. Looked up from germline, CDR1 is SNHLY and CDR2 is FYNNEI. J lost 6 bases, V lost 4 bases, and 11 bases had no gene match. The CDR3 is 15 residues long.

A remark on this clone: Mismatch with germline at one junction end may stem from a read error. The chain employs TRBV20-1 and TRBJ2-4; TRBD2 matches 16 bases. The germline V gene encodes CDR1 DFQATT and CDR2 SNEGSKA (reference sequence). This CDR3 is built from 19 residues. DNA for the CDR3: TGCAGTTCTAGAGATTTAATTGGGACTAGCGGGGGGGCTACGGACATTCAGTACTTC. Protein: CSSRDLIGTSGGATDIQYF.

This chain uses TRBV11-2 with TRBJ2-1; 8 bases agree with TRBD2. V lost 1 base to trimming and J lost 6 bases; unmatched junction nucleotides: 11. Germline CDR1 SGHAT, CDR2 FQNNGV. CDR3 length equals 17 residues. CDR3 coding DNA: TGTGCCAGCAGCTTAGTAGTCACCGGACTAGCCCCCAATGAGCAGTTCTTC. This sequence encodes CASSLVVTGLAPNEQFF.

This clone has a count of ten or more. The rearrangement links TRBV19 to TRBJ1-5, with D perhaps TRBD1 (5 bases). Germline assignment: CDR1 LNHDA and CDR2 SQIVND (reference sequence). V was clipped by 4 bases and J by 2 bases, with 18 bases between them. This CDR3 spans 17 amino acids. CDR3 protein: CASSSSQGGCCNQPQHF. The CDR3 bases are TGTGCCAGTAGTAGCTCGCAGGGTGGATGTTGCAATCAGCCCCAGCATTTT.

This clone was detected many times. The chain combines TRBV28 with TRBJ2-7, with D uncertain. The CDR3 is 17 amino acids. The V end lost 1 base, the J end lost 2 bases, and 18 bases lay between the germline ends. Germline-derived CDR1 and CDR2 are MDHEN and SYDVKM. This CDR3 is CASSLLGSMGKAYEQYF. DNA of the CDR3: TGTGCCAGCAGTTTATTGGGCAGTATGGGAAAAGCCTACGAGCAGTACTTC. The complete variable domain, with remaining parts taken from reference TRBV28 and TRBJ2-7, reads DVKVTQSSRYLVKRTGEKVFLECVQDMDHENMFWYRQDPGLGLRLIYFSYDVKMKEKGDIPEGYSVSREKKERFSLILESASTNQTSMYLCASSLLGSMGKAYEQYFGPGTRLTVT.

CDR3 in DNA: TGCGCCAGCAGCCAGGAAACTGGGACTAGCGGGCTCACCGGGGAGCTGTTTTTT. Encoded protein: CASSQETGTSGLTGELFF. The rearrangement links TRBV4-1 to TRBJ2-2, with 12 bases matching TRBD2. V lost 3 bases to trimming and J lost 4 bases; unmatched junction nucleotides: 9. The CDR3 is made up of 18 amino acids. Germline values: CDR1 MGHRA, CDR2 YSYEKL.

The CDR3 DNA follows: TGCAGTGCTCCTCTAGCGGGAGACTCCTACGAGCAGTACTTC. Its protein is CSAPLAGDSYEQYF. The V gene is TRBV20-1, the J gene TRBJ2-7; 10 nucleotides agree with TRBD2. Germline V gene lookup returns CDR1 DFQATT and CDR2 SNEGSKA (reference sequence). The CDR3 contains 14 residues. V lost 5 bases, J lost 0 bases, and 4 bases stayed unmatched.

This clone was observed at least ten times. The chain couples TRBV2 to TRBJ1-4, with D hard to call. The germline V and J ends were trimmed by 3 bases and 4 bases, with 15 bases remaining between them. The CDR3 has 16 amino acids. The germline V gene encodes CDR1 SNHLY and CDR2 FYNNEI. Written as DNA, the CDR3 is TGTGCCAGCAGTGATTGGGAGGGAGCCGTTAATGAAAAACTGTTTTTT. Translated, it gives CASSDWEGAVNEKLFF.

The chain is built from TRBV27 and TRBJ2-5; D might be TRBD1 or TRBD2, each matching 6 bases. The CDR3 covers 19 residues. Germline CDR1 MNHEY, CDR2 SMNVEV (reference sequence). V gave up 4 bases and J gave up 5 bases, with 29 bases separating them. The CDR3 coding sequence is TGTGCCAGCAGTTACAGGGCCGCCGGAGGGTTCCCCTTGCGTGAGACCCAGTACTTC. Encoded protein: CASSYRAAGGFPLRETQYF.